This T cell receptor beta chain was profiled in a study of CD8+ T cells in alopecia areata. Turning to the study itself: The authors scored treated patients' severity by affected scalp percentage.

A few counts support this clone. As to treatment: oral pan-JAK inhibitor, 5-10 mg twice daily. From PBMCs, CD4+ and CD8+ T cells were sorted. The authors extracted RNA and reverse transcribed it into cDNA as the sequencing template. This table comes from immunoSEQ multiplex PCR, and its TCRdb copy is limited to in-frame clones, with some not included. This table holds about 120,000 clones, roughly three fifths found once. This clonotype was obtained from a human donor with alopecia areata. This material consisted of CD8+ T cells sorted from blood, taken at week 24, from a patient treated with tofacitinib.

CDR3 DNA sequence: TGCGCCAGCAGCTTGGGGCCAGGGGGAGGCAATGAGCAGTTCTTC. As protein: CASSLGPGGGNEQFF. The rearrangement uses TRBV5-1 and TRBJ2-1; the D gene is possibly TRBD1 (7 bases). This CDR3 spans 15 amino acids. Trimming pared 0 bases from V and 6 bases from J, leaving 13 bases between. Per germline, CDR1 SGHRS and CDR2 YFSETQ.